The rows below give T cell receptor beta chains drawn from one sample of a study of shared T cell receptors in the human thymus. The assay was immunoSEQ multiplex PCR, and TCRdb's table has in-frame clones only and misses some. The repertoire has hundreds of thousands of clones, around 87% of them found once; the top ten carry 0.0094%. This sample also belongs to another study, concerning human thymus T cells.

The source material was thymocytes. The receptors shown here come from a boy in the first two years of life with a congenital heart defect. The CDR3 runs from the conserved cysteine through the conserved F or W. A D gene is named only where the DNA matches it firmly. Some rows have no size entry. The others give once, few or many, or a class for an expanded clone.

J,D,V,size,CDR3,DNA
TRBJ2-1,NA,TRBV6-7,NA,CANRLHYNEQFF,TGTGCCAACAGACTACACTACAATGAGCAGTTCTTC
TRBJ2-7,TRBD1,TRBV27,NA,CASRLTGTGGNEQYF,TGTGCCAGCAGACTCACCGGGACAGGGGGTAACGAGCAGTACTTC
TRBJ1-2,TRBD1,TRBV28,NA,CASSPVGTGGIGYTF,TGTGCCAGCAGCCCGGTAGGGACAGGGGGCATTGGCTACACCTTC
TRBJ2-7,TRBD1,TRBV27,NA,CASSSVRQGAYEQYF,TGTGCCAGCAGTTCTGTGAGACAGGGAGCCTACGAGCAGTACTTC
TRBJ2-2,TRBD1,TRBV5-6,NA,CASSSDRESDTGELFF,TGTGCCAGCAGCTCGGACAGGGAATCCGACACCGGGGAGCTGTTTTTT
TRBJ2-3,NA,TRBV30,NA,CAWSSGAVLVDDTQYF,TGTGCCTGGAGTTCAGGGGCAGTCTTAGTCGATGATACGCAGTATTTT
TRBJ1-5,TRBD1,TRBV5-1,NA,CASSNGQDSNQPQHF,TGCGCCAGCAGCAATGGACAGGATAGCAATCAGCCCCAGCATTTT
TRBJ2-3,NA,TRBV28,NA,CASAMVGRTSTDTQYF,TGTGCCAGCGCAATGGTGGGGAGAACTAGCACAGATACGCAGTATTTT
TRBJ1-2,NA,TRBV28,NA,CASSLCSNYGYTF,TGTGCCAGCAGTTTATGTTCGAACTATGGCTACACCTTC
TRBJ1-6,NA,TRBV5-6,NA,CASSCRENPYNSPLHF,TGTGCCAGCAGCTGTCGGGAGAACCCCTATAATTCACCCCTCCACTTT
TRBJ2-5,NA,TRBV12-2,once,CASRLVGTRRETQYF,TGTGCAAGTCGCTTAGTAGGGACTAGGCGAGAGACCCAGTACTTC
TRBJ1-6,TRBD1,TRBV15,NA,CATTTGGNSPLHF,TGTGCCACCACGACAGGGGGAAATTCACCCCTCCACTTT
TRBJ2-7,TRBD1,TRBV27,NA,CASSKQGSEQYF,TGTGCCAGCAGTAAACAGGGGTCCGAGCAGTACTTC
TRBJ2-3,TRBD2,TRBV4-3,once,CASSHEAGVTDTQYF,TGCGCCAGCAGCCATGAAGCGGGGGTCACAGATACGCAGTATTTT
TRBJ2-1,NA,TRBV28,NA,CASSFKLVNEQFF,TGTGCCAGCAGTTTCAAACTAGTAAATGAGCAGTTCTTC
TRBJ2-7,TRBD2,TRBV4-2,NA,CASSPIPTRLAGVWEQYF,TGTGCCAGCAGCCCTATACCCACGCGACTAGCGGGGGTTTGGGAGCAGTACTTC
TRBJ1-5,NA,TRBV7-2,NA,CASSLEAGGHDRCNQPQHF,TGTGCCAGCAGCTTAGAGGCGGGGGGCCACGATCGGTGCAATCAGCCCCAGCATTTT
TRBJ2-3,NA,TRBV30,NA,CAWSVLREDLDTQYF,TGTGCCTGGAGTGTTTTGAGGGAGGATCTAGATACGCAGTATTTT
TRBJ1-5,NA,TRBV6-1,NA,CASSEAARIVQPQHF,TGTGCCAGCAGTGAAGCTGCCAGGATCGTTCAGCCCCAGCATTTT
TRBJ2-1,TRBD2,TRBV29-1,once,CSVEVYGGGRAYEQFF,TGCAGCGTTGAAGTATATGGGGGCGGGAGGGCCTATGAGCAGTTCTTC
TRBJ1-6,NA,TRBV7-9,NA,CASTMQNTSNSPLHF,TGTGCCAGCACCATGCAGAACACGTCTAATTCACCCCTCCACTTT
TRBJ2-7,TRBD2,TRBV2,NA,CASSGVGLAGSYEQYF,TGTGCCAGCAGTGGGGTTGGGCTAGCGGGATCCTACGAGCAGTACTTC
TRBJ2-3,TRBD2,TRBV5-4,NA,CASSLSSLAGDLTDTQYF,TGTGCCAGCAGCTTGAGCTCCCTAGCGGGCGATCTCACAGATACGCAGTATTTT
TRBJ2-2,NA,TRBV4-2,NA,CASSTGFNGELFF,TGTGCCAGCAGTACAGGGTTCAACGGGGAGCTGTTTTTT
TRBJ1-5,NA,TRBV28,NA,CASSLLTVISNQPQHF,TGTGCCAGCAGTTTGTTGACAGTTATTAGCAATCAGCCCCAGCATTTT
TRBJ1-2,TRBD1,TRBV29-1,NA,CSGSDRTYGYTF,TGCAGCGGATCGGACAGGACCTATGGCTACACCTTC
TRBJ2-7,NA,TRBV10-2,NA,CASSPYRIPEDGQYF,TGCGCCAGCAGCCCGTACAGGATCCCCGAGGATGGGCAGTACTTC
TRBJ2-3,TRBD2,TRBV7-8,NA,CASSLRAGGPPDTQYF,TGTGCCAGCAGCTTGAGGGCGGGAGGCCCCCCAGATACGCAGTATTTT
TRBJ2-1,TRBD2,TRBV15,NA,CATSTPLRTRSSYNEQFF,TGTGCCACCAGCACCCCTTTAAGGACTAGGAGCTCCTACAATGAGCAGTTCTTC
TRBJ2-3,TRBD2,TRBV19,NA,CASSPLAGSTDTQYF,TGTGCCAGTAGTCCCCTAGCGGGAAGCACAGATACGCAGTATTTT
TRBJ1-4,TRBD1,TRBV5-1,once,CASSPSHRGSEKLFF,TGCGCCAGCAGCCCAAGTCACAGGGGATCTGAAAAACTGTTTTTT
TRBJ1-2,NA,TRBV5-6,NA,CASSLRLGSDYGYTF,TGTGCCAGCAGCTTAAGACTTGGGAGTGACTATGGCTACACCTTC
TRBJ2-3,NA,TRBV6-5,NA,CASSYSQTSHTDTQYF,TGTGCCAGCAGTTACTCCCAAACTAGTCACACAGATACGCAGTATTTT
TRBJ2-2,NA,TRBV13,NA,CASSEGGIGGELFF,TGTGCCAGCAGCGAGGGCGGGATCGGCGGGGAGCTGTTTTTT
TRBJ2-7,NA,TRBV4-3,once,CASSPPSPLGLEDYEQYF,TGCGCCAGCAGCCCCCCTTCCCCACTTGGGTTAGAGGACTACGAGCAGTACTTC
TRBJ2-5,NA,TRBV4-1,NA,CASSQGVTGVRQETQYF,TGCGCCAGCAGCCAAGGTGTGACGGGGGTTCGGCAAGAGACCCAGTACTTC
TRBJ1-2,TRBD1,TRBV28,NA,CASSFDRVGGYPF,TGTGCCAGCAGTTTCGACAGGGTGGGTGGCTACCCCTTC
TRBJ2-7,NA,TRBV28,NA,CASSGTPIGEQYF,TGTGCCAGCAGCGGGACACCAATTGGTGAGCAGTACTTC
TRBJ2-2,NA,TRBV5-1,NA,CASSLARPYGELFF,TGCGCCAGCAGCTTGGCCAGGCCTTACGGGGAGCTGTTTTTT
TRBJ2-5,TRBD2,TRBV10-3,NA,CATALAAPLETQYF,TGTGCCACGGCTCTAGCGGCGCCATTGGAGACCCAGTACTTC
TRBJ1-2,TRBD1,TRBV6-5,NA,CASSCTGTGGYGYTF,TGTGCCAGCAGTTGTACCGGGACAGGGGGCTATGGCTACACCTTC
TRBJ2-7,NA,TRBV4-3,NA,CASSQEREPPLRGERTGYEQYF,TGCGCCAGCAGCCAAGAGAGGGAGCCTCCCCTGAGAGGTGAGAGAACCGGTTACGAGCAGTACTTC
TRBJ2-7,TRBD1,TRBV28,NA,CASSHRTGPYEQYF,TGTGCCAGCAGTCATAGGACAGGTCCCTACGAGCAGTACTTC
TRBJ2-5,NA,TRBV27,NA,CASSFRTAVGAQYF,TGTGCCAGCAGTTTCCGGACAGCAGTGGGGGCCCAGTACTTC
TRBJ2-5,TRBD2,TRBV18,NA,CASSPPGTSGRGETQYF,TGTGCCAGCTCACCACCCGGGACTAGCGGGAGGGGCGAGACCCAGTACTTC
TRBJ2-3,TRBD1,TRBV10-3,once,CAIIEQGGTDTQYF,TGTGCCATCATCGAGCAGGGGGGCACAGATACGCAGTATTTT
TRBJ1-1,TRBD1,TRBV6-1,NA,CASSESKWDRGNTEAFF,TGTGCCAGCAGTGAATCCAAATGGGACAGGGGGAACACTGAAGCTTTCTTT
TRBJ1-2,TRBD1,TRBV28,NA,CASRLRARQGGGGYTF,TGTGCCAGCAGACTCCGCGCCCGACAGGGAGGTGGTGGCTACACCTTC
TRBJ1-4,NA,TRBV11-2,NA,CASSPPGNEKLFF,TGTGCCAGCAGCCCACCAGGGAATGAAAAACTGTTTTTT
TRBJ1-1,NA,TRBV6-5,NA,CARGAGMNTEAFF,TGTGCCAGGGGCGCCGGGATGAACACTGAAGCTTTCTTT
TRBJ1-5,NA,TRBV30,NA,CAWSTRGPCNQPQHF,TGTGCCTGGAGTACCCGCGGGCCGTGCAATCAGCCCCAGCATTTT
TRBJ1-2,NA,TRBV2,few,CASSTSYPSGGNYGYTF,TGTGCCAGCAGTACCTCGTACCCCTCGGGAGGAAACTATGGCTACACCTTC
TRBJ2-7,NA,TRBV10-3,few,CAISESGSYEQYF,TGTGCCATCAGTGAGTCTGGCAGCTACGAGCAGTACTTC